The 25 T cell receptor beta chains below come from one sample, sequenced in a study of post-analysis software for immune sequencing data. Whole-study findings and limits: Patients carried 4 or 5 TRBV segments more frequently than controls did, and TRBV5-6, TRBV5-1 and TRBV20-1 were among them.

Unique molecular identifiers featured in each of the TCR beta cDNA libraries. TCRdb independently ran MiXCR on the PCR reads; one entry per CDR3 protein. The repertoire holds roughly 540,000 distinct CDR3 sequences, with roughly 34% as singletons. Their antigen targets remain unknown. Sequencing used blood. The receptors derive from a girl aged 2 to 17 with multiple sclerosis.

The rearrangement joins TRBV28 to TRBJ2-6, with D perhaps TRBD1 or TRBD2 (6 bases each). V was cut by 10 bases and J by 2 bases, with 15 bases left in between. CDR1 is MDHEN and CDR2 is SYDVKM in the germline V gene. CDR3 length: 15 residues. In DNA form, the CDR3 reads TGTGCCATCGGAGGGGGGAGCGCTGGGGCCAACGTCCTGACTTTC. Its translation is CAIGGGSAGANVLTF.

This sequence joins TRBV4-1 and TRBJ2-5, with 8 bases matching TRBD1. V lost 6 bases and J lost 3; bases outside the gene matches: 3. Germline lookup yields CDR1 MGHRA and CDR2 YSYEKL. The CDR3 spans 13 residues. The CDR3 nucleotides read TGCGCCAGCAGAGCGACAGGGGAAGAGACCCAGTACTTC. Amino acids: CASRATGEETQYF.

This clonotype has just a few counts. The chain uses TRBV4-1 and TRBJ1-2; D is undetermined. CDR3 length equals 13 residues. From germline, CDR1 is MGHRA and CDR2 YSYEKL. V was cut by 4 bases and J by 6 bases, with 12 bases left in between. The DNA of the CDR3 is TGCGCCAGCAGCCCGACACGGTTGGATGGCTACACCTTC. This sequence encodes CASSPTRLDGYTF.

CDR3 nucleotide sequence: TGTGCCAGCAGAGCGAGCGAACTGATTCTATGGGGCTACACCTTC. It translates to CASRASELILWGYTF. The gene calls are TRBV2 and TRBJ1-2, with D hard to call. This CDR3 has 15 amino acids. Germline CDR1 is SNHLY and CDR2 is FYNNEI. V lost 6 bases, J lost 8 bases, and 22 bases lay in between.

Details on this clonotype: A much larger clone differs by one base, so this may be a read error. The conserved phenylalanine or tryptophan normally closing the CDR3 is absent here, so this likely arose from a read error. This sequence joins TRBV18 and TRBJ2-7; D is uncertain. CDR3 length: 12 residues. CDR1 is KGHSH, CDR2 LQKENI, per germline. V lost 1 base, J lost 3 bases, and 4 bases lay in between. The CDR3 spells CASSPQNYEQYC. DNA for the CDR3: TGTGCCAGCTCACCACAAAACTACGAGCAGTACTGC.

V gene TRBV28 combines with J gene TRBJ1-1, with a tentative D call TRBD1 (5 bases). The ends were cut back, 1 base at V and 1 base at J, with 10 bases in the middle. The germline gives CDR1 MDHEN, CDR2 SYDVKM. This CDR3 has 15 amino acids. The CDR3 sequence is CASSLSGTANTEAFF. CDR3 DNA sequence: TGTGCCAGCAGTTTATCCGGGACGGCGAACACTGAAGCTTTCTTT.

This clonotype was counted only a few times. CDR3 DNA: TGTGCCAGCAGTGAATTGCAGGGGGCGGAAGAGACCCAGTACTTC. Its translation is CASSELQGAEETQYF. The chain combines TRBV2 with TRBJ2-5, with 8 bases fitting TRBD1. The CDR3 spans 15 residues. Germline V gives CDR1 SNHLY, CDR2 FYNNEI. The V segment lost 2 bases and the J segment 3 bases; nucleotides outside the gene matches: 5.

This clonotype has a handful of counts. The V and J genes are TRBV4-1 and TRBJ2-6; no firm D call. V lost 1 base, J lost 3 bases, and 7 bases lay in between. The CDR3 runs to 15 residues. Germline V CDR1 and CDR2: MGHRA, YSYEKL. CDR3 nucleotides: TGCGCCAGCAGCCAAGGGTCTTTTGGGGCCAACGTCCTGACTTTC. Amino acid sequence: CASSQGSFGANVLTF.

This chain connects TRBV29-1 to TRBJ2-3; D not certain. V shed 6 bases and J shed 6 bases, with 10 bases lying between them. Germline loops: CDR1 SQVTM, CDR2 ANQGSEA. This CDR3 contains 11 residues. This CDR3 reads CSVDVGDTQYF. The CDR3 nucleotides read TGCAGCGTCGACGTGGGTGATACGCAGTATTTT.

The CDR3 DNA is TGTGCCAGCAGCTCGTTGATCAGCGTGGCTGGCACAGATACGCAGTATTTT. Residues: CASSSLISVAGTDTQYF. The V gene is TRBV7-9, the J gene TRBJ2-3; D call uncertain. The CDR3 loop spans 17 amino acids. Trimming stripped 4 bases from V and 1 base from J, with 18 bases between. Looked up from germline, CDR1 is SEHNR and CDR2 is FQNEAQ (reference sequence). Drawing the rest from reference TRBV7-9 and TRBJ2-3, the complete variable domain is DTGVSQNPRHKITKRGQNVTFRCDPISEHNRLYWYRQTLGQGPEFLTYFQNEAQLEKSRLLSDRFSAERPKGSFSTLEIQRTEQGDSAMYLCASSSLISVAGTDTQYFGPGTRLTVL.

This clonotype was picked up many times. This rearrangement joins TRBV6-5 to TRBJ2-7; 7 bases match TRBD2. CDR3 length: 14 residues. The germline CDR1 and CDR2 sequences are MNHEY and SVGAGI. The V and J ends lost 0 bases and 4 bases, in that order; junction bases with no gene match: 3. The CDR3 here is CASSYSGRGYEQYF. The CDR3 region has the DNA TGTGCCAGCAGTTACTCGGGGAGGGGTTACGAGCAGTACTTC.

This chain uses TRBV7-3 with TRBJ2-2, with D maybe TRBD2 (7 bases). Trimming took 2 bases from V and 2 from J, leaving 15 bases between them. CDR1 and CDR2 (germline): SGHTA, FQGTGA. The CDR3 has 17 residues. In DNA, the CDR3 is TGTGCCAGCAGCTTAGTTCCCGGGGGGCTTAACACCGGGGAGCTGTTTTTT. It is translated as CASSLVPGGLNTGELFF.

The chain links TRBV12-3 or TRBV12-4 to TRBJ1-1; tentative D call: TRBD1 (6 bases). This CDR3 contains 12 residues. Trimming pared 5 bases from V and 10 bases from J, leaving 14 bases between. CDR3 in DNA: TGTGCCAGCAGTCCGATACAGGGACGAGCTTTCTTT. Translated: CASSPIQGRAFF.

The V call is TRBV6-5, the J call TRBJ2-7, with 9 bases lining up with TRBD1. Trimming took 1 base from V and 1 from J; bases not matched to a gene: 14. The CDR3 extends over 19 amino acids. The germline CDR1 and CDR2 sequences are MNHEY and SVGAGI. Written as DNA, the CDR3 is TGTGCCAGCAGTTACTTATACCTTCCTCCGGGACAGGGATCCTACGAGCAGTACTTC. Translation gives CASSYLYLPPGQGSYEQYF.

The CDR3 sequence: CASSLIIDRNHEQFF. CDR3 DNA sequence: TGTGCCAGCAGTTTAATAATTGACAGGAACCATGAGCAGTTCTTC. The J gene is TRBJ2-1, the V gene TRBV7-9; D possibly corresponds to TRBD1 (6 bases). CDR3 length: 15 residues. Germline V gives CDR1 SEHNR, CDR2 FQNEAQ (reference sequence). The V gene lost 6 bases and the J gene lost 8 bases, with 20 bases spanning the gap.

Here the CDR3 DNA reads TGTGCCACCAGAGTTTCAGATGGCGCTGAGCAGTTCTTC. Translated, it gives CATRVSDGAEQFF. The chain uses TRBV15 and TRBJ2-1; no reliable D call. CDR1 LNHNV and CDR2 YYDKDF come from the germline V gene (reference sequence). Between the trimmed V and J ends, which lost 6 bases and 9 bases, there was a span of 15 bases. The CDR3 contains 13 residues.

This clonotype occurred once. The chain has TRBV5-5 and TRBJ2-5; TRBD2 agrees at 12 bases. Trimming removed 3 bases from V and 1 base from J; junction bases left unmatched: 7. CDR1 is SGHKS, CDR2 YYEKEE, per germline (reference sequence). The CDR3 has 17 amino acids. CDR3 DNA: TGTGCCAGCAGCTCCGGACTAGCGGGGTGGGTCCAAGAGACCCAGTACTTC. It specifies CASSSGLAGWVQETQYF.

CDR3 sequence (DNA): TGTGCCAGCAGTACACCCAGGGGCCCCTCCTACAATGAGCAGTTCTTC. Translation gives CASSTPRGPSYNEQFF. V and J are TRBV28 and TRBJ2-1; D is perhaps TRBD1 (6 bases). The germline V gene encodes CDR1 MDHEN and CDR2 SYDVKM. Trimming cost V 5 bases and J 0 bases, with 14 bases left between them. CDR3 size: 16 residues.

This chain links TRBV29-1 with TRBJ1-4, with no clear D. V lost 2 bases and J lost 13, with 14 bases in between. Germline loops: CDR1 SQVTM, CDR2 ANQGSEA. CDR3 length: 12 amino acids. The CDR3 loop reads CSVEWVGQRLFF. In DNA form, the CDR3 reads TGCAGCGTTGAATGGGTCGGGCAAAGACTGTTTTTT.

The rearrangement links TRBV6-1 to TRBJ2-5; 7 positions agree with TRBD2. The CDR3 is 15 amino acids. The V gene's germline CDR1 is MNHNS and CDR2 SASEGT. V lost 5 bases to trimming and J lost 5 bases; unmatched junction nucleotides: 11. The chain's CDR3 is CASSFGGVDWETQYF. Here the CDR3 DNA reads TGTGCCAGCAGTTTTGGGGGGGTAGATTGGGAGACCCAGTACTTC.

In this sample, this clonotype turned up a few times. The chain links TRBV29-1 to TRBJ1-5; TRBD1 matches 7 bases. V lost 7 bases, J lost 6 bases, and 9 bases stayed unmatched. This CDR3 has 13 residues. Germline CDR1 is SQVTM and CDR2 is ANQGSEA. CDR3 loop: CSALIGGSQPQHF. CDR3 sequence (DNA): TGCAGCGCCTTGATAGGGGGCAGTCAGCCCCAGCATTTT. The entire variable domain, with the rest obtained from reference TRBV29-1 and TRBJ1-5, is as follows: SAVISQKPSRDICQRGTSLTIQCQVDSQVTMMFWYRQQPGQSLTLIATANQGSEATYESGFVIDKFPISRPNLTFSTLTVSNMSPEDSSIYLCSALIGGSQPQHFGDGTRLSIL.

There are a few counts of this clonotype. This chain joins TRBV21-1 and TRBJ2-7. TRBV21-1 is noted as a pseudogene. This CDR3 has 14 amino acids. This CDR3 is CASSKKEAPYEQYF. The CDR3, as DNA: TGTGCCAGCAGCAAAAAAGAGGCTCCCTACGAGCAGTACTTC.

This clonotype showed up just once. This chain joins TRBV5-1 and TRBJ1-1, with D possibly TRBD1 on 5 matching bases. Between the trimmed V and J ends, which lost 6 bases and 4 bases, there was a span of 16 bases. From germline, CDR1 is SGHRS and CDR2 YFSETQ. This CDR3 has 14 residues. CDR3 loop: CASKVGGGSTEAFF. The CDR3 bases are TGCGCCAGCAAGGTCGGGGGAGGTAGCACTGAAGCTTTCTTT.

Here the CDR3 reads CASSVGVDSYEQYF. The CDR3 DNA reads as TGTGCCAGCAGCGTAGGGGTAGACTCCTACGAGCAGTACTTC. The chain uses TRBV9 and TRBJ2-7, with D uncertain. Germline assignment: CDR1 SGDLS and CDR2 YYNGEE. This CDR3 comprises 14 residues. V lost 0 bases and J lost 0, with 7 bases in between.

This clonotype was detected once. The chain has TRBV5-1 and TRBJ2-7; D is possibly TRBD1 (5 bases). The CDR3 totals 13 residues. Looked up from germline, CDR1 is SGHRS and CDR2 is YFSETQ. With 6 bases removed from V and 1 base from J, the gap between germline ends came to 11 bases. CDR3 DNA sequence: TGCGCCAGCAACCTGGACAATTCCTACGAGCAGTACTTC. Protein product: CASNLDNSYEQYF.